The 4 T cell receptor beta chains listed next were all sequenced from one sample in a study of T-cell memory formation after mild COVID-19. TCRdb re-analysed the 5' RACE reads in MiXCR, keeping a single row per CDR3 protein. The table includes about 390,000 distinct CDR3 sequences, approximately 21% detected once. Sequences were obtained from PBMCs or a T cell subset sorted from them (not recorded which). Receptor source: an adult woman who had mild COVID-19 (a few samples of this study predate the infection). Cell type and time point are not known.

This clonotype has a handful of counts. The rearrangement links TRBV7-9 to TRBJ2-1; D is unresolved. Trimming shortened V by 5 bases and J by 10 bases, and 9 bases separated the two germline ends. There are 11 residues in the CDR3. The germline CDR1 and CDR2 sequences are SEHNR and FQNEAQ (reference sequence). DNA for the CDR3: TGTGCCAGCAGCCCAGGACGGGAGCAGTTCTTC. It translates to CASSPGREQFF.

This clonotype was seen at least ten times. The chain uses TRBV12-3 or TRBV12-4 and TRBJ2-5; no clear D gene. The CDR3 contains 16 residues. Trimming removed 3 bases at V and 5 bases at J, with 19 bases between. CDR3 residues: CASSFQAVASRETQYF. CDR3 DNA: TGTGCCAGCAGTTTTCAGGCAGTAGCTTCGCGGGAGACCCAGTACTTC.

This clonotype appeared many times. J is TRBJ2-1 and V is TRBV9, with TRBD2 matching over 10 bases. With 4 bases clipped from V and 5 bases from J, the junction kept 6 bases outside the gene matches. CDR3 length: 15 residues. CDR1 is SGDLS, CDR2 YYNGEE, per germline. The CDR3 DNA is TGTGCCAGCAGCCTTAGCGGGGGGCCCAACAATGAGCAGTTCTTC. Translating gives CASSLSGGPNNEQFF.

The chain carries TRBV3-1 and TRBJ1-1; no firm D call. Germline V gene sequence: CDR1 LGHDT, CDR2 YNNKEL (reference sequence). The CDR3 is 13 amino acids. Trimming pared 1 base from V and 4 bases from J, leaving 7 bases between. For the CDR3, the DNA is TGTGCCAGCAGCCAAGTTCGGGCCACTGAAGCTTTCTTT. As protein: CASSQVRATEAFF.